Presented here are 18 T cell receptor beta chains from one specimen sequenced in a study of T cells in women clearing cervical HPV infection. TCRdb's table, derived via immunoSEQ multiplex PCR, lists solely in-frame clones and lacks some. This specimen shows over 25,000 clones; the ten leading clones hold about a sixth. The sequenced sample consisted of blood buffy coat. Source of these receptors: a woman aged 18-70 years with a cervical HPV16 infection that either progressed to CIN3+ or cleared (not recorded which).

For this clone: The CDR3 end is not reached by the read, which stops 3 residues before it; the germline J gene fills it in. The genes are TRBV19 and TRBJ1-2; the D gene is possibly TRBD1 (5 bases). CDR3 length equals 14 residues. The germline gives CDR1 LNHDA, CDR2 SQIVND (reference sequence). V lost 6 bases and J 4 bases, leaving 15 bases between the germline ends. CDR3 region: CASSPTEPTYGYTF. The covered CDR3 bases are TGTGCCAGTAGCCCGACAGAGCCTACCTATGGC.

Turning to this clone: The read halts 3 residues ahead of the CDR3 end, with the missing end drawn from the germline J gene. This rearrangement joins TRBV30 to TRBJ1-5; unclear D gene. The CDR3 is 11 amino acids. Germline V gene data show CDR1 as GTSNPN and CDR2 as SVGIG (reference sequence). With 2 bases removed from V and 9 bases from J, the gap between germline ends came to 8 bases. The DNA read from the CDR3 is TGTGCCTGGAGTCTAAATGGGCCC. This codes for CAWSLNGP. The CDR3 as a whole reads CAWSLNGPQHF.

Points on this clone: The CDR3 end lies 3 residues beyond the end of the read and is filled in from the germline J gene. The chain has TRBV20-1 and TRBJ2-3, with a possible D match to TRBD1 (5 bases). The V gene's germline CDR1 is DFQATT and CDR2 SNEGSKA (reference sequence). The CDR3 runs 14 residues. The covered CDR3 bases are TGCAGTGCTAGCGCGACAGATAGCAATCAGCCG. It is translated as CSASATDSNQP. The complete CDR3 sequence is CSASATDSNQPQYF.

Remarks on this clone: The junction departs from the called germline gene at one end, perhaps through a read error. Sequencing ends 3 residues short of the CDR3 end; the germline J gene provides the rest. Other nucleotide sequences from this sample produce the same CDR3. The rearrangement uses TRBV7-9 and TRBJ1-3; TRBD1 agrees at 10 bases. The CDR3 runs 14 residues. Germline CDR1 SEHNR, CDR2 FQNEAQ (reference sequence). Here the CDR3 reads CATRQGAGGNTIYF. Incomplete CDR3 DNA: TGTGCCACTAGACAGGGGGCCGGAGGAAACACG.

About this clone: The CDR3 goes on 3 residues after the read ends, and that part is filled in from the germline J gene. Distinct nucleotide sequences in the sample also encode this CDR3. The genes are TRBV6-2 or TRBV6-3 and TRBJ2-2, with D uncertain. Germline CDR1 is MNHEY and CDR2 is SVGEGT. The length of the CDR3 is 12 residues. Trimming removed 6 bases from V and 6 bases from J, with 8 bases in between. CDR3 DNA, as far as it was read: TGTGCCAGCAGCTCCCCAGCCGGGGAG. Its translation: CASSSPAGE. The CDR3 as a whole reads CASSSPAGELFF.

In regard to this clone: The read terminates 3 residues ahead of where the CDR3 ends, so the germline J gene completes it. The chain links TRBV6-4 to TRBJ2-2; D unresolved. Germline V gene sequence: CDR1 MRHNA, CDR2 SNTAGT. V was trimmed by 2 bases and J by 4 bases, leaving 8 bases between them. The CDR3 totals 14 residues. CDR3 amino acids: CASSDQHPTGELFF. The sequenced CDR3 bases are TGTGCCAGCAGTGACCAACACCCCACCGGGGAG.

About this clone: Read sequence stops 3 residues before the CDR3 end, and the germline J gene provides the missing end. The chain couples TRBV19 to TRBJ1-1, with no clear D. The CDR3 has 13 amino acids. CDR1 LNHDA and CDR2 SQIVND come from the germline V gene (reference sequence). CDR3 DNA (partial): TGTGCCAGTAGTCGTCCAGCCGGAGGGGAA. Translation gives CASSRPAGGE. The entire CDR3 sequence reads CASSRPAGGEAFF.

About this clone itself: The read stops 3 residues short of the end of the CDR3; the missing end is completed from the germline J gene. This chain connects TRBV6-2 or TRBV6-3 to TRBJ1-1; no clear D gene. Trimming removed 1 base at V and 2 bases at J, with 11 bases between. CDR1 and CDR2 (germline): MNHEY, SVGEGT. This CDR3 has 15 amino acids. The sequenced part of the CDR3 DNA is TGTGCCAGCAGTTACTTCGGGGTAGGAAACACTGAA. This gives the protein CASSYFGVGNTE. The CDR3 as a whole reads CASSYFGVGNTEAFF.

Remarks on this clone: An end of the junction does not agree with germline; a read error may underlie this. The read ends 3 residues before the CDR3 terminus; that terminus is restored from the germline J gene. The V and J genes are TRBV4-2 and TRBJ1-2, with no clear D. The CDR3 totals 14 residues. CDR1 and CDR2 (germline): LGHNA, YNFKEQ. CDR3 DNA, as far as it was read: TGCGCCAGCAGCCAAGTGGCGGGGTTCGATGGC. Its translation is CASSQVAGFDG. The whole CDR3 region reads CASSQVAGFDGYTF.

Details on this clone: The CDR3 end is not reached by the read, which stops 3 residues before it; the germline J gene fills it in. This chain connects TRBV19 to TRBJ1-2; D possibly corresponds to TRBD1 (5 bases). The CDR3 is made up of 16 amino acids. Germline V gene sequence: CDR1 LNHDA, CDR2 SQIVND (reference sequence). The part of the CDR3 DNA that was read is TGTGCCAGTAGTGTTGAATTGGGGCCTTTCCGGGTCGAC. Translation gives CASSVELGPFRVD. The complete CDR3 protein is CASSVELGPFRVDYTF.

The CDR3 region is CSARVVGEGINSPLHF. CDR3 bases read: TGCAGTGCTAGAGTCGTTGGCGAGGGCATTAATTCACCC. The V and J genes are TRBV20-1 and TRBJ1-6; D not certain. The read gets to within 3 residues of the CDR3 end, and the germline J gene fills in the rest. The CDR3 length is 16 residues. Germline assignment: CDR1 DFQATT and CDR2 SNEGSKA (reference sequence). Trimming took 1 base from V and 6 from J, leaving 16 bases between them.

Comment on this clone: The read gets to within 3 residues of the CDR3 end, and the germline J gene fills in the rest. The rearrangement joins TRBV30 to TRBJ1-2; D might be TRBD1 (6 bases). Germline V lookup: CDR1 GTSNPN, CDR2 SVGIG (reference sequence). The CDR3 loop spans 14 amino acids. V gave up 0 bases and J gave up 7 bases, with 15 bases separating them. The CDR3 DNA, read in part, is TGTGCCTGGAGTGTACTTCAGGGACACAGTGGC. It specifies CAWSVLQGHSG. The full CDR3 is CAWSVLQGHSGYTF.

Regarding this clone: From the germline J gene comes the end of the CDR3, since the read stops 3 residues before it. The chain recombines TRBV14 with TRBJ2-7; weak D call: TRBD2 (6 bases). V was clipped by 1 base and J by 2 bases, with 12 bases between them. CDR3 size: 15 residues. The germline CDR1 and CDR2 sequences are SGHDN and FVKESK. The CDR3 DNA, read in part, is TGTGCCAGCAGCCAAGCGTCCGGAGGGGCCTACGAG. Protein sequence: CASSQASGGAYE. The whole CDR3 reads CASSQASGGAYEQYF.

Concerning this clone itself: Sequence at one end of the junction differs from germline and may be a read error. The CDR3 extends 3 residues past the end of the read, so its final part is completed from the germline J gene. Other DNA sequences from this sample encode an identical CDR3 as well. The V and J genes are TRBV7-9 and TRBJ1-3; no firm D call. The V gene's germline CDR1 is SEHNR and CDR2 FQNEAQ (reference sequence). This CDR3 has 15 amino acids. CDR3 in amino acids: CASSFTDFSGNTIYF. CDR3 DNA (partial): TGTGCCAGCAGCTTCACAGATTTCTCTGGAAACACG.

Concerning this clone: The sequence runs out 3 residues before the end of the CDR3; the remainder is reconstructed from the germline J gene. The rearrangement joins TRBV2 to TRBJ2-2, with D perhaps TRBD1 (5 bases). The CDR3 runs 15 residues. V was trimmed by 1 base and J by 5 bases, leaving 11 bases between them. From germline, CDR1 is SNHLY and CDR2 FYNNEI. The CDR3 region is CASSEVRVETGELFF. CDR3 DNA (partial): TGTGCCAGCAGTGAAGTCAGGGTTGAAACCGGGGAG.

Notes on this clone: The read stops 3 residues short of the end of the CDR3; the missing end is completed from the germline J gene. The chain links TRBV20-1 to TRBJ1-6; perhaps TRBD1 as D (5 bases). Germline CDR1 reads DFQATT; CDR2 reads SNEGSKA (reference sequence). The V end was cut by 1 base, the J end by 7 bases, with 8 bases between. The CDR3 runs to 13 residues. The CDR3 is CSARARENSPLHF. CDR3 DNA, as far as it was read: TGCAGTGCTAGAGCCAGGGAGAATTCACCC.

About this clone: Read sequence stops 3 residues before the CDR3 end, and the germline J gene provides the missing end. The rearrangement links TRBV5-1 to TRBJ1-4, with a possible D match to TRBD1 (5 bases). The ends were cut back, 5 bases at V and 6 bases at J, with 14 bases in the middle. The germline CDR1 and CDR2 sequences are SGHRS and YFSETQ. This CDR3 spans 14 amino acids. CDR3 residues: CASRLSWGDEKLFF. The covered CDR3 bases are TGCGCCAGCAGGTTGAGCTGGGGGGATGAAAAA.

Notes on this clone: The CDR3 end is not reached by the read, which stops 3 residues before it; the germline J gene fills it in. The chain links TRBV7-3 to TRBJ2-1; the D gene is possibly TRBD1 (6 bases). The CDR3 is 15 residues long. Trimming cost V 2 bases and J 4 bases, with 12 bases left between them. Per the germline V gene, CDR1 is SGHTA and CDR2 is FQGTGA. The part of the CDR3 DNA that was read is TGTGCCAGCAGCTTACAAGGGGGAATGTACAATGAG. Translated: CASSLQGGMYNE. The full CDR3 is CASSLQGGMYNEQFF.